What follows are 25 T cell receptor beta chains derived from one specimen sequenced in a study of blood T cell repertoires in COVID-19. Assay used: immunoSEQ multiplex PCR; TCRdb lists only in-frame clones, some missing. The table includes 150,000 to 200,000 clones, approximately 88% detected once. The sequencing input was PBMCs or T cells enriched from blood (not recorded which). These receptors were obtained from a woman between 18 and 29 years old who had recovered from COVID-19.

The J gene is TRBJ1-2, the V gene TRBV2; D may be TRBD1 (6 bases). V was cut by 7 bases and J by 0 bases, with 12 bases left in between. This CDR3 is 14 amino acids long. The germline gives CDR1 SNHLY, CDR2 FYNNEI. The CDR3 reads CASTRDKPNYGYTF. CDR3 coding DNA: TGTGCCAGCACCCGGGACAAACCTAACTATGGCTACACCTTC. The variable domain in full, with the rest retrieved from reference TRBV2 and TRBJ1-2, is EPEVTQTPSHQVTQMGQEVILRCVPISNHLYFYWYRQILGQKVEFLVSFYNNEISEKSEIFDDQFSVERPDGSNFTLKIRSTKLEDSAMYFCASTRDKPNYGYTFGSGTRLTVV.

In this sample, this clone turned up once. The J gene is TRBJ2-3, the V gene TRBV4-2; 7 bases fit TRBD1. This CDR3 spans 17 amino acids. CDR1 and CDR2 from the germline V gene are LGHNA and YNFKEQ. V lost 4 bases, J lost 5 bases, and 15 bases stayed unmatched. The CDR3 sequence: CASSRSPGTDPGDTQYF. The CDR3 DNA reads as TGTGCCAGCAGCCGGTCACCCGGGACAGACCCAGGAGATACGCAGTATTTT.

This clone appeared a few times. This chain joins TRBV5-1 and TRBJ2-7, with D unresolved. The CDR3 has 13 residues. Germline CDR1 reads SGHRS; CDR2 reads YFSETQ. Trimming pared 0 bases from V and 7 bases from J, leaving 11 bases between. This CDR3 is CASSLVAPEEQYF. CDR3 nucleotides: TGCGCCAGCAGCTTGGTGGCCCCGGAGGAGCAGTACTTC.

The V gene is TRBV29-1, the J gene TRBJ1-1; no definite D call. Germline V gene lookup returns CDR1 SQVTM and CDR2 ANQGSEA. The CDR3 contains 12 residues. The V end was cut by 4 bases, the J end by 1 base, with 7 bases between. The chain's CDR3 is CSVVVANTEAFF. CDR3 sequence (DNA): TGCAGCGTTGTTGTAGCGAACACTGAAGCTTTCTTT.

This clone is a singleton in its sample. This chain connects TRBV28 to TRBJ1-1; D unclear. There are 12 residues in the CDR3. CDR1 and CDR2 (germline): MDHEN, SYDVKM. Trimming took 7 bases from V and 10 from J, leaving 16 bases between them. The CDR3 DNA reads TGTGCCAGCAAGAGCGGGGTCTCCCGAGCTTTCTTT. It encodes CASKSGVSRAFF.

The sample holds one count of this clone. The chain links TRBV19 to TRBJ1-2; D not certain. The CDR3 has 17 amino acids. Looked up from germline, CDR1 is LNHDA and CDR2 is SQIVND (reference sequence). V was cut by 10 bases and J by 0 bases, with 24 bases left in between. In DNA form, the CDR3 reads TGTGCCACCGAGCAGGTGGGGAGTAAGAAGACTAACTATGGCTACACCTTC. It translates to CATEQVGSKKTNYGYTF.

The chain combines TRBV6-5 with TRBJ1-5; D call uncertain. The CDR3 runs to 12 residues. The germline CDR1 and CDR2 sequences are MNHEY and SVGAGI. V was clipped by 6 bases and J by 6 bases, with 9 bases between them. DNA of the CDR3: TGTGCCAGCAGAACTGGAGGTCAGCCCCAGCATTTT. Translating it yields CASRTGGQPQHF.

The chain carries TRBV5-4 and TRBJ2-5; TRBD2 agrees at 11 bases. Per the germline V gene, CDR1 is SGHNT and CDR2 is YYREEE (reference sequence). The CDR3 extends over 15 amino acids. V dropped 4 bases and J dropped 0; count of bases not matched to a gene: 2. The CDR3 sequence: CASSELAGDQETQYF. The CDR3 DNA is TGTGCCAGCAGCGAACTAGCGGGGGACCAAGAGACCCAGTACTTC. Filled out from reference TRBV5-4 and TRBJ2-5, the complete variable domain reads ETGVTQSPTHLIKTRGQQVTLRCSSQSGHNTVSWYQQALGQGPQFIFQYYREEENGRGNFPPRFSGLQFPNYSSELNVNALELDDSALYLCASSELAGDQETQYFGPGTRLLVL.

The CDR3 nucleotides are TGTGCCAGCTCACCGGCGACAGTCGAAGCTTTCTTT. Translated: CASSPATVEAFF. The chain couples TRBV18 to TRBJ1-1, with D perhaps matching TRBD1 (5 bases). Germline loops: CDR1 KGHSH, CDR2 LQKENI. The CDR3 is made up of 12 amino acids. Trimming removed 3 bases from V and 8 bases from J, with 10 bases in between.

The chain couples TRBV18 to TRBJ2-1, with 9 bases lining up with TRBD2. The germline gives CDR1 KGHSH, CDR2 LQKENI. The V and J ends lost 0 bases and 0 bases, in that order; junction bases with no gene match: 0. The CDR3 loop spans 16 amino acids. The CDR3, as DNA: TGTGCCAGCTCACCACCAGCGGGGGGCTCCTACAATGAGCAGTTCTTC. Its translation: CASSPPAGGSYNEQFF.

The J gene is TRBJ1-6, the V gene TRBV6-5; D is uncertain. Between the trimmed V and J ends, which lost 3 bases and 5 bases, there was a span of 11 bases. Germline CDR1 MNHEY, CDR2 SVGAGI. This CDR3 spans 15 amino acids. In DNA form, the CDR3 reads TGTGCCAGCAGTTATTATGCAGAAAATAATTCACCCCTCCACTTT. This gives the protein CASSYYAENNSPLHF.

The CDR3 reads CASSPTDRGSYNEQFF. The CDR3 DNA reads as TGCGCCAGCAGCCCAACGGACAGGGGCTCCTACAATGAGCAGTTCTTC. This sequence joins TRBV5-1 and TRBJ2-1; 9 nucleotides agree with TRBD1. CDR3 length equals 16 residues. Per the germline V gene, CDR1 is SGHRS and CDR2 is YFSETQ. Unmatched junction bases numbered 5, after V lost 4 bases and J lost 0 bases.

This rearrangement joins TRBV5-8 to TRBJ1-5, with D unresolved. With 2 bases removed from V and 6 bases from J, the gap between germline ends came to 12 bases. This CDR3 is 14 amino acids long. The germline CDR1 and CDR2 sequences are SGHTS and YDEGEE. CDR3 region: CASSFRSVGQPQHF. The CDR3 coding sequence is TGTGCCAGCAGCTTTCGTAGTGTTGGTCAGCCCCAGCATTTT.

The rearrangement uses TRBV7-2 and TRBJ1-5, with 10 bases matching TRBD1. Germline loops: CDR1 SGHTA, CDR2 FQGNSA. The trim removed 4 bases at V and 5 bases at J, leaving 5 bases unmatched. The CDR3 has 15 residues. CDR3 in DNA: TGTGCCAGCAGCTCCCGGACAGGGGGGGATCAGCCCCAGCATTTT. It yields the protein CASSSRTGGDQPQHF. The variable domain in full, completed from reference TRBV7-2 and TRBJ1-5, reads GAGVSQSPSNKVTEKGKDVELRCDPISGHTALYWYRQSLGQGLEFLIYFQGNSAPDKSGLPSDRFSAERTGGSVSTLTIQRTQQEDSAVYLCASSSRTGGDQPQHFGDGTRLSIL.

The V and J genes are TRBV6-1 and TRBJ2-1; D uncertain. V lost 0 bases and J lost 1, with 13 bases in between. The CDR3 runs to 17 residues. Germline-derived CDR1 and CDR2 are MNHNS and SASEGT. The CDR3 here is CASSEARRVVSYNEQFF. The CDR3 nucleotides read TGTGCCAGCAGTGAAGCGCGTCGGGTAGTATCCTACAATGAGCAGTTCTTC.

The rearrangement joins TRBV5-8 to TRBJ1-2; 9 nucleotides match TRBD1. J gave up 5 bases and V 3 bases, and 2 bases lay outside the gene matches. The CDR3 runs to 13 residues. The germline CDR1 and CDR2 sequences are SGHTS and YDEGEE. CDR3 sequence: CASSSTGGYGYTF. CDR3 DNA sequence: TGTGCCAGCAGCTCGACAGGGGGGTATGGCTACACCTTC.

This chain connects TRBV6-1 to TRBJ1-3; D is ambiguous. The CDR3 totals 16 residues. Trimming left V 3 bases short and J 3 bases short, with 15 bases between. Looked up from germline, CDR1 is MNHNS and CDR2 is SASEGT. This chain's CDR3 is CASSDPRGTDGNTIYF. The CDR3 nucleotides read TGTGCCAGCAGTGATCCCCGGGGAACAGATGGAAACACCATATATTTT.

This clone has just a few counts. J is TRBJ1-1 and V is TRBV10-3; 8 positions match TRBD1. Germline V CDR1 and CDR2: ENHRY, SYGVKD. This CDR3 has 11 residues. V trimming: 10 bases; J trimming: 5 bases; junction bases outside the gene matches: 3. The CDR3 spells CATTGGTEAFF. CDR3 coding DNA: TGTGCCACCACAGGGGGGACTGAAGCTTTCTTT.

This clone appeared a single time. The DNA of the CDR3 is TGCAGCGTTGTGGTCCGGGGGAACACAGATACGCAGTATTTT. This encodes CSVVVRGNTDTQYF. The chain combines TRBV29-1 with TRBJ2-3; TRBD2 is a possible D gene (6 bases). Looked up from germline, CDR1 is SQVTM and CDR2 is ANQGSEA. Trimming stripped 4 bases from V and 2 bases from J, with 13 bases between. The CDR3 contains 14 residues.

V gene TRBV19 combines with J gene TRBJ1-5; 8 bases agree with TRBD1. CDR3 length equals 13 residues. Germline V CDR1 and CDR2: LNHDA, SQIVND (reference sequence). Trimming took 8 bases from V and 4 from J; bases not matched to a gene: 4. The CDR3 loop is CASGQGLNQPQHF. CDR3 coding DNA: TGTGCCAGTGGACAGGGACTGAATCAGCCCCAGCATTTT.

The gene calls are TRBV11-2 and TRBJ2-2; TRBD2 aligns across 13 bases. The V and J ends lost 5 bases and 4 bases, in that order; junction bases with no gene match: 1. Germline V gives CDR1 SGHAT, CDR2 FQNNGV. The CDR3 extends over 15 amino acids. The CDR3 DNA reads as TGTGCCAGCAGCCGACTAGCGGGGGGCACCGGGGAGCTGTTTTTT. It codes for CASSRLAGGTGELFF.

This clone showed up just a few times. The CDR3 DNA sequence: TGTGCCAGCAGGTCGGAGGGAAGTGGTAGATACTCACCCCTCCACTTT. It specifies CASRSEGSGRYSPLHF. The chain is built from TRBV2 and TRBJ1-6; unclear D gene. The CDR3 length is 16 residues. The germline V and J ends were trimmed by 6 bases and 10 bases, with 22 bases remaining between them. CDR1 is SNHLY, CDR2 FYNNEI, per germline.

The rearrangement uses TRBV11-2 and TRBJ2-3, with 12 bases that match TRBD2. The V gene end was trimmed by 2 bases and the J gene end by 6 bases; junction bases not matched to a gene: 9. This CDR3 region has 17 residues. Germline loops: CDR1 SGHAT, CDR2 FQNNGV. The chain's CDR3 is CASSLLLAGGPDDTQYF. The DNA for the CDR3 is TGTGCCAGCAGCTTACTTCTAGCGGGAGGGCCAGACGATACGCAGTATTTT.

In DNA, the CDR3 is TGTGCCAGCAGTGACTCGGGGGGGCCGGGCAATGAGCAGTTCTTC. Translating gives CASSDSGGPGNEQFF. The gene calls are TRBV6-4 and TRBJ2-1; TRBD2 is a possible D gene (7 bases). The CDR3 is made up of 15 amino acids. The germline V and J ends were trimmed by 0 bases and 6 bases, with 12 bases remaining between them. From germline, CDR1 is MRHNA and CDR2 SNTAGT.

This chain joins TRBV10-3 and TRBJ2-1; the D gene is possibly TRBD2 (5 bases). The CDR3 length is 11 residues. The V and J ends lost 10 bases and 4 bases respectively, with 8 bases between them. Germline-derived CDR1 and CDR2 are ENHRY and SYGVKD. CDR3 sequence (DNA): TGTGCCACCCGGGATTACAATGAGCAGTTCTTC. The encoded protein is CATRDYNEQFF.